Listed here is a single T cell receptor beta chain. Its antigen is unknown. No much larger clone is present one base from it, and per-base qualities are unavailable. One collaborating source in Seattle enrolled patients while the patients were actively infected and followed the patients over time throughout the course of disease. The collaborating institutions used their own protocols to collect whole blood in K2EDTA tubes. For TCRbeta analysis, collaborator samples were shipped as frozen whole blood, as isolated PBMCs, or as DNA extracted from either sample type. The data were obtained in a study of blood T cell repertoires in COVID-19 (dated by TCRdb to the early 2020s). Study-wide context: Collaborator samples came from the United States, Italy and Spain and covered acute and convalescent phases of COVID-19. The samples were drawn from two sources: the first 160 participants of the ongoing ImmuneRACE study, and fewer than 1,500 subjects contributed by 6 global collaborators. Where available, HLA class I and class II types were obtained from metadata supplied by the sample provider rather than from assay-based typing. Deeply sampled blood TCRbeta repertoires from subjects exposed to, actively infected with, or recovered from COVID-19 were included in the dataset. The material from the prospective study consisted of cDNA or gDNA derived from T cells, B-cell-depleted T cells, or PBMCs. A de-identified subject ID, COVID-19 status, age in years and sex were almost always included in the sample metadata. The repertoires were made available in a free public database intended to serve as a resource for research on the immune response to SARS-CoV-2.

Study-wide findings and limitations: Clinical and demographic metadata were provided uncurated, with the amount varying by source and participant.

TCRbeta CDR3 regions were amplified from genomic DNA by means of the immunoSEQ Assay, a bias-controlled multiplex PCR. As for how the authors treated the data: The number of nucleated cells in each sample was estimated from the amplification of reference gene primers within the assay. To quantify the absolute abundance of each unique TCRbeta CDR3 rearrangement, sequence reads were collapsed and filtered. For each sample, productive Simpson clonality was calculated as the square root of Simpson's diversity index across productive rearrangements. The table comes from immuneACCESS by way of TCRdb, which keeps in-frame sequences with V and J called. Part of the clones is missing from these tables; in studies checked, under half for an unresolved V gene and the rest for unknown reasons. That table is the source of V, J and clone size, and D and trimming were worked out from the DNA. The sample contains fewer than 200,000 clones, about 88% of them found a single time. 8.3% of the sample goes to the ten largest clones.

The specimen sequenced was peripheral blood. This sequence was found in a woman aged 55-70 years with COVID-19, enrolled during active disease.

The CDR3 amino acid sequence is: CAGTADVETQYF. The nucleotide sequence reads TGCGCCGGAACAGCAGACGTAGAGACCCAGTACTTC. The sequence links TRBV10-1 to TRBJ2-5, with no confidently assigned D gene. From the cysteine up to the phenylalanine, the CDR3 has a length of 12 residues. The only DNA kept is the CDR3, 36 bases in frame from the first base. The germline V gene (reference sequence) specifies WNHNN as CDR1 and SYGVQD as CDR2. Trimming costs V 11 bases and J 4 bases, and their ends lie 14 bases apart.